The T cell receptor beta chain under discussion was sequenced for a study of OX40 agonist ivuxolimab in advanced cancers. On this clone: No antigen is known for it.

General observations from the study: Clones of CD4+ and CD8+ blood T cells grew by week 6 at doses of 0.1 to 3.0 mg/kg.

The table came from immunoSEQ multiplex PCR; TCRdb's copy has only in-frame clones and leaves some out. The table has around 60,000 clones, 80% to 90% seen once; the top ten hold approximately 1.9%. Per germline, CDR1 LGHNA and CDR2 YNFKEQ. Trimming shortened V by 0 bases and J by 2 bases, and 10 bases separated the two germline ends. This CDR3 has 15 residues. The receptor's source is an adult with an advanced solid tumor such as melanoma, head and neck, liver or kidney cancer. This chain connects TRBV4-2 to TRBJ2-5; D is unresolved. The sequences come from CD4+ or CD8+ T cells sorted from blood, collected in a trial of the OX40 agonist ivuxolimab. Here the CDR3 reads CASSQEAVPQETQYF. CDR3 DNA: TGTGCCAGCAGCCAAGAGGCGGTCCCTCAAGAGACCCAGTACTTC.